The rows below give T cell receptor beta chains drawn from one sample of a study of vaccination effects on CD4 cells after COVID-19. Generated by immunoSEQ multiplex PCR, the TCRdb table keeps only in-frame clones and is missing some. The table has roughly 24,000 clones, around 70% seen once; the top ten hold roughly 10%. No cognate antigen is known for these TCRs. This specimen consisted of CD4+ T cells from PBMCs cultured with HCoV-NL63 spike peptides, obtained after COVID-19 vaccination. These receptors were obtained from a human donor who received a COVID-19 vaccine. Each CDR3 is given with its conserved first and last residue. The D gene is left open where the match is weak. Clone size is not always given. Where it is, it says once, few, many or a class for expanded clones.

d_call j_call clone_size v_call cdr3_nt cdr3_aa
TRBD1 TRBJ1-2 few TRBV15 TGTGCCACCAGCAGGACAGGGGATGAGGGCTACACCTTC CATSRTGDEGYTF
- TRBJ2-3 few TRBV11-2 TGTGCCAGCAGCTTAGCGGACTTCACAGATACGCAGTATTTT CASSLADFTDTQYF
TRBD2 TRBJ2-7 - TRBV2 TGTGCCAGCAGTTCCGGGACTACCTACGAGCAGTACTTC CASSSGTTYEQYF
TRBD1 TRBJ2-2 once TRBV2 TGTGCCAGCAGCCCCCAGGGGGAGAACACCGGGGAGCTGTTTTTT CASSPQGENTGELFF
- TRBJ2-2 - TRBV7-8 TGTGCCAGCAGCCCGGTCACCGGGGAGCTGTTTTTT CASSPVTGELFF
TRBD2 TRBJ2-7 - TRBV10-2 TGCGCCAGCAGTGAGTCTTGGGGACTAGCGGAATCCTACGAGCAGTACTTC CASSESWGLAESYEQYF
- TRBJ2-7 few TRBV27 TGTGCCAGCAGTTTATCGGAGTTGGGCTGGGACGGTTCCTACGAGCAGTACTTC CASSLSELGWDGSYEQYF
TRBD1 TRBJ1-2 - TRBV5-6 TGTGCCAGCAGCTTTCGTGGACAGGGGGCCTTC CASSFRGQGAF
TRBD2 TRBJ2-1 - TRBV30 TGTGCCTGGAGTGTCGGGGGGGCGGGTGAGCAGTTCTTC CAWSVGGAGEQFF
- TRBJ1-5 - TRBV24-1 TGTGCCACCGCGGGTAGCAATCAGCCCCAGCATTTT CATAGSNQPQHF
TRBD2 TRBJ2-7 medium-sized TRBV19 TGTGCCAGTAGCCGAAAGTCCCCGGGACTAGCGGGGACGTGGGAGCAGTACTTC CASSRKSPGLAGTWEQYF
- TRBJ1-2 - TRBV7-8 TGTGCCAGCAGCTTGGACAGCACTAACTATGGCTACACCTTC CASSLDSTNYGYTF
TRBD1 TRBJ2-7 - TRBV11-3 TGTGCCAGCAGCTTAGATGGAAGTCAGGGGGTGGACGAGCAGTACTTC CASSLDGSQGVDEQYF
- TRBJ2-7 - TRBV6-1 TGTGCCAGCAGTGAGGGAGCGGTCAGTCTCTCCGGCTTTGCCGAGCAGTACTTC CASSEGAVSLSGFAEQYF
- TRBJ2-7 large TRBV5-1 TGCGCCAGCAGCGCACAGCCGTCCGAGGGTGGCGAGCAGTACTTC CASSAQPSEGGEQYF
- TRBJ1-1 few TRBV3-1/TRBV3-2 TGTGCCAGCAGCCAGACGGGGAGGAACACTGAAGCTTTCTTT CASSQTGRNTEAFF
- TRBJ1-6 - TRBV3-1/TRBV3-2 TGTGCCAGCAGTGTTGAGGGTACTTACTCACCCCTCCACTTT CASSVEGTYSPLHF